Included here is one TCR beta chain sequence, with context. Its target is not known. This sample stems from a study of T cells in narcolepsy. The overall study: Healthy controls were enrolled alongside patients with narcolepsy type 1 or type 2. Study outcomes and limitations: HCRT-specific and TRIB2-specific autoreactive clonotypes appeared among same-patient CSF and blood CD4+ clonotypes.

The table came from immunoSEQ multiplex PCR; TCRdb's copy has only in-frame clones and leaves some out. Among 25,000 to 35,000 clones listed, around 87% were seen once. V lost 5 bases, J lost 0 bases, and 14 bases lay in between. Germline loops: CDR1 MDHEN, CDR2 SYDVKM. This CDR3 has 17 residues. The rearrangement links TRBV28 to TRBJ2-6; D might be TRBD1 (5 bases). The origin of this receptor is a human donor in good health. Sequences were obtained from memory (CD45RA-) CD4+ T cells from blood. CDR3 bases: TGTGCCAGCAGTCCCGACAGATTATTCTCTGGGGCCAACGTCCTGACTTTC. Protein product: CASSPDRLFSGANVLTF.